This TCR beta chain was obtained from a study of T cells in Graves' hyperthyroidism and ophthalmopathy. This clonotype was seen repeatedly, ten times or more. This CDR3 is built from 14 residues. Trimming shortened V by 6 bases and J by 2 bases, and 13 bases separated the two germline ends. Template material for amplifying TCR beta CDR3 regions consisted of RNA transcripts. HTBI primers were the set used in a first-round RT-PCR of the TCR CDR3. MiXCR, run by TCRdb on the multiplex PCR reads, gives a single entry per CDR3 protein. The sample has 300,000 to 450,000 distinct CDR3 sequences, approximately 15% seen once; the top ten hold approximately 11%.

The sequencing sample was made of blood. This TCR was sampled from an older woman with Graves' hyperthyroidism. The V gene is TRBV12-3 or TRBV12-4, the J gene TRBJ1-1; unclear D gene. This chain's CDR3 is CASSPWTGNTEAFF. The CDR3 bases are TGTGCCAGCAGCCCCTGGACGGGAAACACTGAAGCTTTCTTT.